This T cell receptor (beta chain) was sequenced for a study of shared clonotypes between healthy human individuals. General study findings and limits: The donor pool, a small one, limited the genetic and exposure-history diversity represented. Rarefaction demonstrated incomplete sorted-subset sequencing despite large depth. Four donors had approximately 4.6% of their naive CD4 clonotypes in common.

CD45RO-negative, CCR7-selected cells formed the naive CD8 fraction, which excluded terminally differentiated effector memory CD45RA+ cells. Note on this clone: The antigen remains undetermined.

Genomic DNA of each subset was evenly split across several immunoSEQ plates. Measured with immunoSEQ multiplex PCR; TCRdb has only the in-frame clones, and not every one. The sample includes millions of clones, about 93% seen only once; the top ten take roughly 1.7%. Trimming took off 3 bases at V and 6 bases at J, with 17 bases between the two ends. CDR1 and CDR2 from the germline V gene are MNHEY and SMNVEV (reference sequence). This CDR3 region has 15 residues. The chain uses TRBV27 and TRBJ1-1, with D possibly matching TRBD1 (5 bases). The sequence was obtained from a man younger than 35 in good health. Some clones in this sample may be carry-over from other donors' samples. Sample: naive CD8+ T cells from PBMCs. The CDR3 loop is CASSFAGTGLSEAFF. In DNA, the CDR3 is TGTGCCAGCAGTTTCGCCGGGACGGGGCTTTCTGAAGCTTTCTTT.